This T cell receptor beta chain was obtained from a study of blood T cell repertoires in COVID-19. Overall study: COVID-19 samples, acute and convalescent, were from the United States, Italy and Spain. Nucleic acid was either cDNA or gDNA, and it came from T cells, B-cell-depleted T cells, or PBMCs.

The V gene end was trimmed by 3 bases and the J gene end by 6 bases; junction bases not matched to a gene: 7. Per germline, CDR1 LGHDT and CDR2 YNNKEL (reference sequence). The CDR3 spans 16 residues. Seattle researchers signed up patients amid active infection and tracked them longitudinally. Study processing details: The assay estimated nucleated cells by amplifying reference gene primers. TCRdb's copy holds only in-frame clones and misses some; the assay was immunoSEQ multiplex PCR. V and J calls and clone size are given by that table; D and trimming were obtained from the DNA. The repertoire has more than 300,000 clones, approximately 89% of them found once; the top ten carry about 1.7%.

The source material was peripheral blood. The V call is TRBV3-1 (or the pseudogene TRBV3-2), the J call TRBJ1-5; 11 bases map to TRBD1. This receptor was identified in a woman in her twenties or thirties with COVID-19, enrolled during active disease. The DNA for the CDR3 is TGTGCCAGCAGCCAGGACAGGGGGCGCTTCGGTCAGCCCCAGCATTTT. As protein: CASSQDRGRFGQPQHF.